The 22 T cell receptor beta chains listed next were all sequenced from one sample in a study of T cells in Graves' hyperthyroidism and ophthalmopathy. Regions amplified from RNA transcripts were the TCR beta CDR3 regions. The study used the HTBI primer set for a first-round RT-PCR of the TCR CDR3. TCRdb re-derived calls from the multiplex PCR reads in MiXCR, one entry per CDR3 protein. The sample records about 380,000 distinct CDR3 sequences, 15% to 20% being singletons. The sample comprised blood. The origin of the receptors is a man aged 18 to 30 with Graves' ophthalmopathy.

The genes are TRBV7-2 and TRBJ2-5; 12 bases match TRBD1. The CDR3 is 17 amino acids. Germline CDR1 and CDR2: SGHTA and FQGNSA. The V gene end was trimmed by 4 bases and the J gene end by 7 bases; junction bases not matched to a gene: 13. CDR3 loop: CASSSGQGAMIGRTQYF. In DNA, the CDR3 is TGTGCCAGCAGCTCGGGACAGGGGGCCATGATAGGGAGGACCCAGTACTTC.

V and J are TRBV19 and TRBJ1-4; D is ambiguous. Trimming removed 8 bases from V and 12 bases from J, with 19 bases in between. Looked up from germline, CDR1 is LNHDA and CDR2 is SQIVND (reference sequence). The CDR3 contains 13 residues. The CDR3 region is CASETKAQKELFF. The CDR3 DNA is TGTGCCAGTGAAACCAAAGCCCAAAAGGAACTGTTTTTT.

The sample holds many counts of this clonotype. The chain employs TRBV5-1 and TRBJ1-2; the D gene is possibly TRBD1 (5 bases). From germline, CDR1 is SGHRS and CDR2 YFSETQ. V was clipped by 0 bases and J by 4 bases, with 19 bases between them. The CDR3 has 17 residues. The CDR3 sequence is CASSLEAGVGSTYGYTF. CDR3 DNA: TGCGCCAGCAGCTTGGAAGCGGGGGTTGGTTCAACCTATGGCTACACCTTC.

This clonotype appeared a few times. The chain employs TRBV19 and TRBJ1-4; D is undetermined. CDR1 is LNHDA, CDR2 SQIVND, per germline (reference sequence). CDR3 length: 13 amino acids. The germline V and J ends were trimmed by 7 bases and 5 bases, with 11 bases remaining between them. The CDR3, as DNA: TGTGCCAGTATCGCCGGGTCAAATGAAAAACTGTTTTTT. It codes for CASIAGSNEKLFF.

Many counts were recorded for this clonotype. The chain employs TRBV27 and TRBJ1-5, with TRBD1 matching over 10 bases. CDR3 length: 13 amino acids. Losses at the gene ends were 11 bases for V and 4 bases for J; bases not matched to a gene: 5. Germline V gives CDR1 MNHEY, CDR2 SMNVEV (reference sequence). The DNA for the CDR3 is TGTGCCTGCGGGACAGGGGTAAATCAGCCCCAGCATTTT. Protein sequence: CACGTGVNQPQHF.

In this sample, this clonotype turned up a few times. The rearrangement uses TRBV2 and TRBJ1-3; D call uncertain. V was clipped by 7 bases and J by 0 bases, with 13 bases between them. The CDR3 extends over 15 amino acids. CDR1 and CDR2 (germline): SNHLY, FYNNEI. CDR3 nucleotides: TGTGCCAGCACCCGGGCTCCGAGCTCTGGAAACACCATATATTTT. Its protein is CASTRAPSSGNTIYF.

This chain links TRBV25-1 with TRBJ1-5, with D unclear. There are 12 residues in the CDR3. The V end was cut by 3 bases, the J end by 4 bases, with 4 bases between. The germline V gene has CDR1 MGHDK and CDR2 SYGVNS. CDR3 residues: CASSDQNQPQHF. CDR3 coding DNA: TGTGCCAGCAGTGATCAGAATCAGCCCCAGCATTTT.

This clonotype came up once. This sequence may be a read error, since a much larger clone differs from it by one base. The chain is built from TRBV7-9 and TRBJ2-1, with 12 bases matching TRBD2. Germline V gene sequence: CDR1 SEHNR, CDR2 FQNEAQ (reference sequence). After removal of 5 bases from V and 9 bases from J, the junction contained 8 bases not matched to a gene. CDR3 length: 15 residues. The CDR3 bases are TGTGCCAGCAGCGTAACTAGCGGGGGGCGGGGTGAGCAGTTCTTC. As protein: CASSVTSGGRGEQFF.

This clonotype was counted many times. This chain uses TRBV3-1 with TRBJ2-5, with a possible D match to TRBD1 (6 bases). V was trimmed by 1 base and J by 5 bases, leaving 17 bases between them. CDR1 is LGHDT, CDR2 YNNKEL, per germline (reference sequence). This CDR3 is 16 amino acids long. CDR3 DNA sequence: TGTGCCAGCAGCCAAGCTTCCAGGGACATCGGGGAGACCCAGTACTTC. Amino acids: CASSQASRDIGETQYF.

This clonotype occurred a few times. The rearrangement uses TRBV7-9 and TRBJ2-5; 16 nucleotides agree with TRBD2. The V and J ends lost 5 bases and 4 bases, in that order; junction bases with no gene match: 4. This CDR3 has 16 residues. The germline V gene has CDR1 SEHNR and CDR2 FQNEAQ (reference sequence). The CDR3 is CASSRGLAGGRETQYF. For the CDR3, the DNA is TGTGCCAGCAGCCGGGGACTAGCGGGGGGGCGAGAGACCCAGTACTTC.

This clonotype came up many times. The rearrangement uses TRBV18 and TRBJ2-7; 8 bases agree with TRBD1. Germline lookup yields CDR1 KGHSH and CDR2 LQKENI. The CDR3 extends over 12 amino acids. V was clipped by 5 bases and J by 10 bases; unmatched bases: 7. CDR3: CASSSYRGEQYF. Here the CDR3 DNA reads TGTGCCAGCTCATCTTACAGGGGGGAACAGTACTTC.

This clonotype was observed a few times. V usage is TRBV5-4 and J usage is TRBJ1-2, with TRBD1 matching over 8 bases. J was trimmed by 6 bases and V by 2 bases; bases with no gene match: 12. The CDR3 runs 16 residues. Looked up from germline, CDR1 is SGHNT and CDR2 is YYREEE (reference sequence). DNA for the CDR3: TGTGCCAGCAGCTTCCCAGGGGGCACCTCGAGGGATGGCTACACCTTC. Its translation: CASSFPGGTSRDGYTF.

This clonotype was counted between two and nine times. The chain has TRBV5-1 and TRBJ1-6, with unresolved D. The V end was cut by 4 bases, the J end by 2 bases, with 16 bases between. Germline lookup yields CDR1 SGHRS and CDR2 YFSETQ. CDR3 size: 17 residues. The CDR3 DNA sequence: TGCGCCAGCAGCAAGGAGTCAGCCGGCGCCTATAATTCACCCCTCCACTTT. It yields the protein CASSKESAGAYNSPLHF.

This clonotype was counted ten times or more. J is TRBJ2-7 and V is TRBV5-1; TRBD1 is a possible D gene (6 bases). The CDR3 totals 14 residues. Germline-derived CDR1 and CDR2 are SGHRS and YFSETQ. Trimming pared 2 bases from V and 3 bases from J, leaving 12 bases between. The CDR3 DNA reads as TGCGCCAGCAGCTTCAGGGGAGAAGACTACGAGCAGTACTTC. This sequence encodes CASSFRGEDYEQYF.

The chain employs TRBV29-1 and TRBJ1-4; a possible D gene is TRBD1 (5 bases). This CDR3 has 14 amino acids. Trimming left V 6 bases short and J 7 bases short, with 18 bases between. CDR1 and CDR2 (germline): SQVTM, ANQGSEA. For the CDR3, the DNA is TGCAGCGTAAACCTTCAGGGTGGGGGTGAAAAACTGTTTTTT. Its translation is CSVNLQGGGEKLFF.

This clonotype was counted only a few times. The rearrangement uses TRBV29-1 and TRBJ1-5; 9 bases align to TRBD1. Losses at the gene ends were 5 bases for V and 6 bases for J; bases not matched to a gene: 8. Germline CDR1 SQVTM, CDR2 ANQGSEA. The CDR3 is made up of 14 amino acids. The CDR3: CSVKGQGLGQPQHF. Here the CDR3 DNA reads TGCAGCGTTAAGGGACAGGGTTTGGGTCAGCCCCAGCATTTT.

This clonotype came up many times. This sequence joins TRBV6-1 and TRBJ2-7, with D possibly being TRBD1 (5 bases). V gave up 3 bases and J gave up 0 bases, with 18 bases separating them. CDR1 and CDR2 (germline): MNHNS, SASEGT. CDR3 length equals 17 residues. The CDR3 DNA reads as TGTGCCAGCAGTGATTGGACAAGGGGCCAGAGCTCCTACGAGCAGTACTTC. Amino acids: CASSDWTRGQSSYEQYF.

In this sample, this clonotype turned up many times. The DNA for the CDR3 is TGTGCCAGCAGCTTGGCCCAGGCGAACACTGAAGCTTTCTTT. Translated, it gives CASSLAQANTEAFF. The V gene is TRBV5-8, the J gene TRBJ1-1; D is uncertain. Trimming left V 0 bases short and J 1 base short, with 7 bases between. CDR3 size: 14 residues. Germline CDR1 and CDR2: SGHTS and YDEGEE.

This clonotype was detected ten times or more. The rearrangement links TRBV12-3 or TRBV12-4 to TRBJ2-1; 7 bases are a match to TRBD2. This CDR3 has 15 amino acids. V lost 3 bases and J lost 7; bases outside the gene matches: 9. The CDR3 DNA follows: TGTGCCAGCAGTTTCCCTAGCGGCGAGGGGAATGAGCAGTTCTTC. Its translation: CASSFPSGEGNEQFF.

The chain is built from TRBV4-1 and TRBJ1-4, with a possible D match to TRBD1 (6 bases). Germline V gene lookup returns CDR1 MGHRA and CDR2 YSYEKL. V gave up 4 bases and J gave up 8 bases, with 17 bases separating them. The CDR3 spans 15 residues. The CDR3 bases are TGCGCCAGCAGCCTTTCGGGAGGGGGGGACGAAAAACTGTTTTTT. Its protein is CASSLSGGGDEKLFF.

There are many counts of this clonotype. The chain recombines TRBV14 with TRBJ1-2, with D unclear. The CDR3 contains 11 residues. Trimming removed 1 base from V and 4 bases from J, with 1 base in between. Germline V gene data show CDR1 as SGHDN and CDR2 as FVKESK. The CDR3 bases are TGTGCCAGCAGCCAAGGCTATGGCTACACCTTC. This translates into CASSQGYGYTF.

The chain couples TRBV5-4 to TRBJ2-3; D uncertain. The length of the CDR3 is 17 residues. The V end lost 0 bases, the J end lost 5 bases, and 19 bases lay between the germline ends. CDR1 and CDR2 (germline): SGHNT, YYREEE (reference sequence). CDR3: CASSLVPIPVLGDTQYF. CDR3 sequence (DNA): TGTGCCAGCAGCTTGGTGCCGATCCCCGTGCTGGGAGATACGCAGTATTTT.